The clone carrying this T cell receptor (beta chain) showed up many times. TCRdb itself ran the 5' RACE reads through MiXCR, one entry per CDR3 protein. The table shows 200,000 to 250,000 distinct CDR3 sequences, with approximately 3% occurring only once. There are 13 residues in the CDR3. With 1 base removed from V and 6 bases from J, the gap between germline ends came to 9 bases. Germline CDR1 and CDR2: SGHRS and YFSETQ. The data are from a study of T cells after yellow fever vaccination. This TCR was sampled from a man aged 18 to 29 who received the YFV17D yellow fever vaccine. The J gene is TRBJ2-3, the V gene TRBV5-1; possible D gene TRBD1, 6 bases. The input for sequencing was CD4+ T cells sorted from PBMCs, taken 10 days after the yellow fever booster vaccination. In DNA, the CDR3 is TGCGCCAGCAGCTTGTCGAGGGGGGATACGCAGTATTTT. This gives the protein CASSLSRGDTQYF.